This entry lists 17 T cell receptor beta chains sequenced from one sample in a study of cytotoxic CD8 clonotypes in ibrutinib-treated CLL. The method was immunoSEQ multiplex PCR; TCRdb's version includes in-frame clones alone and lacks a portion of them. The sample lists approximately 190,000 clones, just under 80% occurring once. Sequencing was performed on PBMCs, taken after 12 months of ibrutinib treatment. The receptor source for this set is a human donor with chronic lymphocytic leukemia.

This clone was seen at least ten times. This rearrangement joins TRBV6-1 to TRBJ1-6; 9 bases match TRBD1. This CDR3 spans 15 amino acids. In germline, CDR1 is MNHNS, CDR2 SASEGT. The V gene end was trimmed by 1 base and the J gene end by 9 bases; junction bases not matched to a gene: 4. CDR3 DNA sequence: TGTGCCAGCAGTGAAGAACAGGGGGCATTTTCACCCCTCCACTTT. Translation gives CASSEEQGAFSPLHF.

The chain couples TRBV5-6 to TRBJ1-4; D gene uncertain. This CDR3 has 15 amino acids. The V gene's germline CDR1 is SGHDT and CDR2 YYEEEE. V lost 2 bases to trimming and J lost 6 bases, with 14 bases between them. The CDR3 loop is CASSLVGVGDEKLFF. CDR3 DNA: TGTGCCAGCAGCTTAGTCGGTGTTGGAGATGAAAAACTGTTTTTT.

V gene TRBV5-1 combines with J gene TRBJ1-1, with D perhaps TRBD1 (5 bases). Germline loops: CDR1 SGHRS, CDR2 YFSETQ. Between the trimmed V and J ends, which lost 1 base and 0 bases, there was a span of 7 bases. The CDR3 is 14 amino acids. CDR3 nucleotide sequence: TGCGCCAGCAGCTTGTGGGACGTGAACACTGAAGCTTTCTTT. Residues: CASSLWDVNTEAFF.

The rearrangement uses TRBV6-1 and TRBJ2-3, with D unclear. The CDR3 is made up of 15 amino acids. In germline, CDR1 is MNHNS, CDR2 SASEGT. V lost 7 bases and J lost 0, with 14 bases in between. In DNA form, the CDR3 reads TGTGCCAGCAACGGTCAGCGACCTAGCACAGATACGCAGTATTTT. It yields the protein CASNGQRPSTDTQYF.

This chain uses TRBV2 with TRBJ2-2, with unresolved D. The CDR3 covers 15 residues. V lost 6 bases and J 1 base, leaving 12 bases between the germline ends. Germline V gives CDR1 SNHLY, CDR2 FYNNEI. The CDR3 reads CASSRPSKNTGELFF. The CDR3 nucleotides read TGTGCCAGCAGCCGTCCCTCCAAGAACACCGGGGAGCTGTTTTTT.

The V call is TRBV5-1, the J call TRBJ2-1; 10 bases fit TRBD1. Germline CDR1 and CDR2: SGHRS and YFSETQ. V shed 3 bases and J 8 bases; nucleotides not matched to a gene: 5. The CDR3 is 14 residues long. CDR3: CASSSGTGVDEQFF. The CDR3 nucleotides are TGCGCCAGCAGCTCCGGGACAGGGGTGGATGAGCAGTTCTTC.

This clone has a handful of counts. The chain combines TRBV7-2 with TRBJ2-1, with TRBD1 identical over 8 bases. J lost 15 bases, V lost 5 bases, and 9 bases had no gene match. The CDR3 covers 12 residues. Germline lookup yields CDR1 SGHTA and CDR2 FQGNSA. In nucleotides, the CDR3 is TGTGCCAGCAGCCGACAGGGGTCTTGGGTGTTCTTC. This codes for CASSRQGSWVFF.

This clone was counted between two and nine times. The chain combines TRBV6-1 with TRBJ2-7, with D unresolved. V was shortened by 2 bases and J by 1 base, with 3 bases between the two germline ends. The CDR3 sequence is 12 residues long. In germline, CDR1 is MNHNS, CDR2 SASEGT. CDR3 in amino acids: CASSEQSYEQYF. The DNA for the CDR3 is TGTGCCAGCAGTGAACAGTCCTACGAGCAGTACTTC.

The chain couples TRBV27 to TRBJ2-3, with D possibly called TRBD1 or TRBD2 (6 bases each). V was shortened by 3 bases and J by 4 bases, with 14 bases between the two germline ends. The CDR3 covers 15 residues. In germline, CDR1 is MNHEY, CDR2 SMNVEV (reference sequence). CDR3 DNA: TGTGCCAGCAGTTTTATCGGGGGCGGCCCAGATACGCAGTATTTT. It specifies CASSFIGGGPDTQYF.

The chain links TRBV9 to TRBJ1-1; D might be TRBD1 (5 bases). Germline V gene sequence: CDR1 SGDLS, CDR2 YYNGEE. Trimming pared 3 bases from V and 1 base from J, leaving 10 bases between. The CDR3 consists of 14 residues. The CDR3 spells CASSDDGGNTEAFF. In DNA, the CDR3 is TGTGCCAGCAGCGACGACGGGGGGAACACTGAAGCTTTCTTT. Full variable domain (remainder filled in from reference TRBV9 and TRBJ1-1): DSGVTQTPKHLITATGQRVTLRCSPRSGDLSVYWYQQSLDQGLQFLIQYYNGEERAKGNILERFSAQQFPDLHSELNLSSLELGDSALYFCASSDDGGNTEAFFGQGTRLTVV.

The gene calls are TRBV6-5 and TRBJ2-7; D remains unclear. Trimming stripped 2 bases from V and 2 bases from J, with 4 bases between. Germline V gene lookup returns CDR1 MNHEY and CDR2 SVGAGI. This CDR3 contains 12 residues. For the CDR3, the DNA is TGTGCCAGCAGTTACGTCGCCTACGAGCAGTACTTC. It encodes CASSYVAYEQYF.

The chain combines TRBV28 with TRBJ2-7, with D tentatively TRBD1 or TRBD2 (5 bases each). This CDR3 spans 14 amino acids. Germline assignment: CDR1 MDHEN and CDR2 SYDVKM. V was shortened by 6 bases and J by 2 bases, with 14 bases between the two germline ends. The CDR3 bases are TGTGCCAGCAGCCAAAGTGGGACCACCTACGAGCAGTACTTC. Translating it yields CASSQSGTTYEQYF.

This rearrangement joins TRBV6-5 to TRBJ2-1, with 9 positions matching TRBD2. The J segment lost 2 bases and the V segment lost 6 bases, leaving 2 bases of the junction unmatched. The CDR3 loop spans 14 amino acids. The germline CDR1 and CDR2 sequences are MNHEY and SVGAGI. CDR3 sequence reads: CASRGGGAYNEQFF. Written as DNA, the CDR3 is TGTGCCAGCAGGGGCGGGGGGGCCTACAATGAGCAGTTCTTC.

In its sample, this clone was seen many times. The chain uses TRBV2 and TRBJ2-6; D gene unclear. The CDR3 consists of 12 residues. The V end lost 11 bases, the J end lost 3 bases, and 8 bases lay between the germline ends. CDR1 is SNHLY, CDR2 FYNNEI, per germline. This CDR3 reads CAGRLGANVLTF. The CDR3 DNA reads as TGTGCCGGCCGACTTGGGGCCAACGTCCTGACTTTC.

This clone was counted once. The CDR3 nucleotides are TGCGCCAGCAGCCACCCTGGACAGGCCTTCTACGAGCAGTACTTC. Its translation is CASSHPGQAFYEQYF. The chain employs TRBV4-1 and TRBJ2-7; 7 nucleotides agree with TRBD1. The junction had 8 bases not matched to a gene; V was cut back by 3 bases and J by 3 bases. This CDR3 is 15 amino acids long. Looked up from germline, CDR1 is MGHRA and CDR2 is YSYEKL.

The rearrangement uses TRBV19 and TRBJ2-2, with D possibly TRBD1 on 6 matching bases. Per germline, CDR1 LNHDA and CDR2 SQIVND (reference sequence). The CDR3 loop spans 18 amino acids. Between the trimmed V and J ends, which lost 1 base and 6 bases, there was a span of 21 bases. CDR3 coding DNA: TGTGCCAGTAGTATAGTAAGGACAGCCCTTGGACCCTCCGGGGAGCTGTTTTTT. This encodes CASSIVRTALGPSGELFF.

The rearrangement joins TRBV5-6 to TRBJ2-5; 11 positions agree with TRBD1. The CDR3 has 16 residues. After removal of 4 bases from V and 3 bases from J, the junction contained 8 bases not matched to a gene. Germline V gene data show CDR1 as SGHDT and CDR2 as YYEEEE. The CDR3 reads CASSKGQGAAEETQYF. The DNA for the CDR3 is TGTGCCAGCAGCAAAGGACAGGGGGCCGCCGAAGAGACCCAGTACTTC.